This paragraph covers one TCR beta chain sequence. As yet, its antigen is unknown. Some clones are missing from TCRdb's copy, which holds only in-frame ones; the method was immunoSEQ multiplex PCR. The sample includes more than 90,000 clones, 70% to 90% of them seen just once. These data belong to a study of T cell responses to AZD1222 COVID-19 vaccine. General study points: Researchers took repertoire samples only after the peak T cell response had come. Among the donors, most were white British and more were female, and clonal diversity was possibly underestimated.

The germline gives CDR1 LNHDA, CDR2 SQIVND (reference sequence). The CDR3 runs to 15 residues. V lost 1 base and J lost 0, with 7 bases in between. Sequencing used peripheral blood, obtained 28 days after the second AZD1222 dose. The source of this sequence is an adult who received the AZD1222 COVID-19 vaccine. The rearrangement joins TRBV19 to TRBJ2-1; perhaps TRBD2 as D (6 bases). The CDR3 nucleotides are TGTGCCAGTAGTATAGCCGGGAGCTCCTACAATGAGCAGTTCTTC. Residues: CASSIAGSSYNEQFF. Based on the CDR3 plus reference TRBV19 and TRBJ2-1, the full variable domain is DGGITQSPKYLFRKEGQNVTLSCEQNLNHDAMYWYRQDPGQGLRLIYYSQIVNDFQKGDIAEGYSVSREKKESFPLTVTSAQKNPTAFYLCASSIAGSSYNEQFFGPGTRLTVL.